This record concerns one TCR beta chain sequence. In the original processing: Quantification of nucleated cells was approximated via reference gene primer amplification. Here immunoSEQ multiplex PCR was the method, and the copy in TCRdb shows in-frame clones only, minus some. The D gene and trimming were derived from the DNA, and the V and J assignments and clone size from that table. The sample records fewer than 25,000 clones, approximately 90% being singletons. The sample originates from a study of blood T cell repertoires in COVID-19. Looking at the study overall: Donors in the United States, Italy and Spain gave samples during acute or convalescent COVID-19. In each case, the material was cDNA or gDNA derived from T cells, B-cell-depleted T cells, or PBMCs.

This TCR came from a human donor in a cohort sampled during active COVID-19. Material for sequencing was peripheral blood.

CDR3 DNA sequence: TGTGCCAGCAGCTTACAGGCAGGGTCCGGAAACACCATATATTTT. Protein: CASSLQAGSGNTIYF. The chain joins TRBV7-2 to TRBJ1-3, with a possible D match to TRBD1 (5 bases). The CDR3 covers 15 residues. Trimming took 2 bases from V and 4 from J, leaving 12 bases between them. CDR1 and CDR2 from the germline V gene are SGHTA and FQGNSA.